Listed below are T cell receptor beta chains from one sample, sequenced in a study of T-cell memory formation after mild COVID-19. One entry per CDR3 protein, called by TCRdb with MiXCR from the 5' RACE reads. The sample comprises roughly 200,000 distinct CDR3 sequences, 16% of which are singletons, and approximately 2.1% rests with the top ten. The sample comprised PBMCs or a T cell subset sorted from them (not recorded which). The receptors originated from an adult woman who had mild COVID-19 (a few samples of this study predate the infection). Cell type and time point are not known. Each CDR3 is given with its conserved first and last residue. D genes are given only for firm matches. A row's size may be missing; if present it is once, few, many or a size class.

d_call j_call v_call clone_size cdr3_nt cdr3_aa
TRBD2 TRBJ2-1 TRBV7-6 many TGTGCCAGCAGCCTCCATACTGGGACTAGCGTGTACAATGAGCAGTTCTTC CASSLHTGTSVYNEQFF
TRBD2 TRBJ2-3 TRBV5-4 few TGTGCCAGCAGATTAGCGGGGGGTACTACAGATACGCAGTATTTT CASRLAGGTTDTQYF
- TRBJ2-3 TRBV15 few TGTGCCCCGGTTGAGGACCCCGTTCCCGATACGCAGTATTTT CAPVEDPVPDTQYF
TRBD2 TRBJ2-3 TRBV3-1 few TGTGCCAGCAGCCAAGCCCTTGGCGGGAGGTCCACAGATACGCAGTATTTT CASSQALGGRSTDTQYF
- TRBJ1-2 TRBV5-1 few TGCGCCAGCAGCTTGAGGGCAGGGGAGGATGGCTACACCTTC CASSLRAGEDGYTF
- TRBJ1-2 TRBV5-1 many TGCGCCAGCAGCGCCTCATCAGGGGACGGCTACACCTTC CASSASSGDGYTF
TRBD2 TRBJ2-1 TRBV3-1 few TGTGCCAGCACCCTGGCGGGGGGCCCCCACAATGAGCAGTTCTTC CASTLAGGPHNEQFF
TRBD1 TRBJ1-5 TRBV10-2 - TGCGCCAGCCAGGGGGGGAGCAATCAGCCCCAGCATTTT CASQGGSNQPQHF
- TRBJ1-2 TRBV20-1 - TGCAGTGCTAGGGAACTTCGGCATGGCTACACCTTC CSARELRHGYTF
TRBD2 TRBJ2-7 TRBV6-6 many TGTGCCAGCAGTTGGACTAGCGGGGGGCAGTACGAGCAGTACTTC CASSWTSGGQYEQYF
- TRBJ2-3 TRBV10-3 few TGTGCCATCAGTCAGGTGACAGATACGCAGTATTTT CAISQVTDTQYF
TRBD1 TRBJ1-1 TRBV24-1 - TGTGCCACCAGTGATTCGGGTACAGGGGACACTGAAGCTTTCTTT CATSDSGTGDTEAFF
- TRBJ2-7 TRBV7-7 - TGTGCCAGCAGCTTAGTCATCCCTCCTACTAGCTCCTACGAGCAGTACTTC CASSLVIPPTSSYEQYF
TRBD2 TRBJ2-7 TRBV5-1 - TGCGCCAGCAGCGCCGGGACTAATCTTCTTTCTTACGAGCAGTACTTC CASSAGTNLLSYEQYF
TRBD2 TRBJ2-7 TRBV4-1 - TGCGCCAGCAGCCAAGATAGCGGGAGGGCCTACGAGCAGTACTTC CASSQDSGRAYEQYF
- TRBJ2-7 TRBV5-1 few TGCGCCAGCAGCTTGGTTTTGGGACACGACTACGAGCAGTACTTC CASSLVLGHDYEQYF
TRBD1 TRBJ1-2 TRBV6-5 - TGTGCCAGCAGACTGACAGGGCTCTTCGGCTACACCTTC CASRLTGLFGYTF
- TRBJ2-1 TRBV5-1 - TGCGCCAGCAGCCCGCAGGGAAACAAGTTCTTC CASSPQGNKFF
- TRBJ1-2 TRBV5-1 - TGCGCCAGCAGCTTGGCCGTTTTGACGGCTTCTGATGGCTACACCTTC CASSLAVLTASDGYTF
- TRBJ1-2 TRBV4-1 - TGCGCCAGCAGCCAAGATCAGGCCCGCCGCCAAGGCTACACCTTC CASSQDQARRQGYTF
TRBD1 TRBJ2-7 TRBV20-1 - TGCAGTGCTAGAAACCCAACCGGGACAGTTGGTGACTTC CSARNPTGTVGDF
- TRBJ2-1 TRBV6-5 few TGTGCCAGCAGACCCAGGGTTTACAATGAGCAGTTCTTC CASRPRVYNEQFF
- TRBJ2-2 TRBV5-1 few TGCGCCAGCAGCTTGCGGGAAGACCACACCGGGGAGCTGTTTTTT CASSLREDHTGELFF
- TRBJ2-1 TRBV7-9 - TGTGCCAGCAGCCCCAATGAGCAGTTCTTC CASSPNEQFF
TRBD1 TRBJ2-2 TRBV5-6 few TGTGCCAGCAGCCCCACTTTTTGGGGACAGGCGAACACCGGGGAGCTGTTTTTT CASSPTFWGQANTGELFF
- TRBJ1-2 TRBV12-3/TRBV12-4 - TGTGCCAGCAGTATTTCGACACGACTTAACTATGGCTACACCTTC CASSISTRLNYGYTF
- TRBJ2-3 TRBV7-2 - TGTGCCAGCAGCTCATACCCGGGGGAGACCACAGATACGCAGTATTTT CASSSYPGETTDTQYF
- TRBJ2-1 TRBV5-1 few TGCGCCAGCAGCCGGGGGGGACAGGGACTTAACAATGAGCAGTTCTTC CASSRGGQGLNNEQFF
- TRBJ2-5 TRBV20-1 - TGCAGTGCCCCGGGACACCAGTACCAAGAGACCCAGTACTTC CSAPGHQYQETQYF
TRBD2 TRBJ2-3 TRBV6-5 - TGTGCCAGCAGTTACGGGACGGCGGGAGGCACAGATACGCAGTATTTT CASSYGTAGGTDTQYF
- TRBJ2-3 TRBV29-1 - TGCAGCGTTGAAGAGGGGAGAACAGATACGCAGTATTTT CSVEEGRTDTQYF
- TRBJ2-1 TRBV19 - TGTGCCAGTAGTATACTGCACAATGAGCAGTTCTTC CASSILHNEQFF